This TCR beta chain was identified during a study of tumor-infiltrating lymphocytes in primary liver carcinoma. Whole-study findings and limits: Tumor region pairs overlapped more than did tumor-adjacent and tumor-blood pairs.

Concerning this clonotype: Its antigen remains unidentified.

From around 530 ng of total RNA, TCR beta-specific cDNA was reverse-transcribed using a constant-region primer. Slightly modified ARM-PCR with three nested multiplex PCR rounds yielded TCR beta libraries. TCRdb analysed the multiplex PCR reads with MiXCR anew, one entry per CDR3 protein. The repertoire includes fewer than 400,000 distinct CDR3 sequences, around three fifths of them detected once, and about 18% sits in the top ten. Unsorted whole blood supplied the blood RNA, and germline DNA was isolated too. The origin of this receptor is a woman under 40 with primary liver carcinoma and hepatitis B virus infection. Sequenced material: peripheral blood.

CDR3 DNA: TGCGCCAGCAGCCAAGCCTCGACAGGGCACGATGAGCAGTTCTTC. Translated, it gives CASSQASTGHDEQFF. V and J are TRBV4-1 and TRBJ2-1, with TRBD1 identical over 7 bases. Trimming removed 1 base from V and 8 bases from J; junction bases left unmatched: 8. CDR3 length equals 15 residues. Germline CDR1 and CDR2: MGHRA and YSYEKL.